One and the same sample provided the 8 T cell receptor beta chains below, sequenced in a study of T cell responses to AZD1222 COVID-19 vaccine. Libraries were prepared by immunoSEQ multiplex PCR; TCRdb keeps only in-frame clonotypes and omits some of them. The profile shows around 190,000 clones, approximately 94% of them singletons. The specimen was peripheral blood, collected 28 days after the second AZD1222 dose. These receptors were obtained from an adult who received the AZD1222 COVID-19 vaccine.

J is TRBJ1-2 and V is TRBV15; D gene unclear. Between the trimmed V and J ends, which lost 0 bases and 1 base, there was a span of 6 bases. Germline CDR1 and CDR2: LNHNV and YYDKDF (reference sequence). The CDR3 spans 14 residues. CDR3: CATSRDRGNYGYTF. The CDR3 DNA reads TGTGCCACCAGCAGAGATCGGGGTAACTATGGCTACACCTTC.

Of note for this clone: Other DNA sequences within the sample encode an identical CDR3. This chain connects TRBV6-1 to TRBJ2-7, with no clear D. V dropped 0 bases and J dropped 4 bases, with 1 base sitting between them. Germline V gives CDR1 MNHNS, CDR2 SASEGT. The length of the CDR3 is 11 residues. CDR3 residues: CASSEAYEQYF. The CDR3 bases are TGTGCCAGCAGTGAAGCTTACGAGCAGTACTTC.

The chain recombines TRBV12-3 or TRBV12-4 with TRBJ1-1; no firm D call. Deletions cut 4 bases from V and 1 base from J, with 7 bases between. The CDR3 has 13 residues. For the CDR3, the DNA is TGTGCCAGCAGTTCACCGGCGAACACTGAAGCTTTCTTT. Translated, it gives CASSSPANTEAFF.

CDR3 protein: CASRSGGSGNQPQHF. DNA of the CDR3: TGTGCCAGCAGATCAGGGGGCTCGGGCAATCAGCCCCAGCATTTT. The chain has TRBV27 and TRBJ1-5; 8 bases are a match to TRBD1. Germline V lookup: CDR1 MNHEY, CDR2 SMNVEV (reference sequence). The CDR3 is 15 residues long. V lost 6 bases, J lost 2 bases, and 6 bases stayed unmatched.

This clone was counted between two and nine times. This chain connects TRBV5-1 to TRBJ2-4; D gene unclear. The CDR3 loop spans 14 amino acids. Looked up from germline, CDR1 is SGHRS and CDR2 is YFSETQ. V was cut by 1 base and J by 8 bases, with 13 bases left in between. DNA for the CDR3: TGCGCCAGCAGCTTGTTAGATGGCGCAGACATTCAGTACTTC. Its translation: CASSLLDGADIQYF.

The chain has TRBV4-1 and TRBJ2-1; 11 nucleotides agree with TRBD2. V shed 4 bases and J 3 bases; nucleotides not matched to a gene: 17. The length of the CDR3 is 20 residues. Germline-derived CDR1 and CDR2 are MGHRA and YSYEKL. The CDR3 DNA reads as TGCGCCAGCAGCCTTCAAACCGGGACTAGCGGACCCGCGCGCTACAATGAGCAGTTCTTC. This codes for CASSLQTGTSGPARYNEQFF.

The V gene is TRBV29-1, the J gene TRBJ1-2; D not resolved. Trimming pared 3 bases from V and 3 bases from J, leaving 11 bases between. There are 13 residues in the CDR3. CDR1 is SQVTM and CDR2 is ANQGSEA in the germline V gene. The CDR3 loop reads CSVEGEGYYGYTF. The CDR3 coding sequence is TGCAGCGTTGAGGGAGAAGGATACTATGGCTACACCTTC.

The V gene is TRBV5-5, the J gene TRBJ2-7; 8 bases map to TRBD2. The CDR3 is 18 residues long. Germline values: CDR1 SGHKS, CDR2 YYEKEE (reference sequence). V trimming: 5 bases; J trimming: 4 bases; junction bases outside the gene matches: 20. The CDR3 DNA follows: TGTGCCAGCAGTAGTTGGCCGAGTGCGGGGGGCGGAAATTACGAGCAGTACTTC. Amino acid sequence: CASSSWPSAGGGNYEQYF.